This TCR beta chain originates from a study of vaccination effects on CD4 cells after COVID-19. Study-level results: Among infection- and vaccine-induced clones, marked clonal contraction occurred late after vaccination.

Before sequencing took place, the ViraFEST assay used viral peptide pools to expand antigen-specific CD4+ T cells. After roughly 10 days in culture, the CD4+ T cells were isolated. According to the study, vaccine recipients showed no prior SARS-CoV-2 infection and negative nucleocapsid antibodies. Days 3 and 7 were when half the medium was replaced with IL-2 medium. This CDR3 region has 14 residues. The V end was cut by 5 bases, the J end by 9 bases, with 17 bases between. Looked up from germline, CDR1 is SGHTA and CDR2 is FQGTGA. To note about this clone: Its antigen is unidentified.

Libraries were prepared by immunoSEQ multiplex PCR; TCRdb keeps only in-frame clonotypes and omits some of them. The data hold about 43,000 clones, with around three quarters observed a single time. This receptor was taken from a human donor who received a COVID-19 vaccine. V usage is TRBV7-3 and J usage is TRBJ2-1; D possibly uses TRBD1 or TRBD2 (5 bases each). Sample: CD4+ T cells from PBMCs cultured with SARS-CoV-2 spike peptides, taken before COVID-19 vaccination. CDR3 DNA: TGTGCCAGCAGCCGCGACGGGACCGACGGTGAGCAGTTCTTC. Residues: CASSRDGTDGEQFF.